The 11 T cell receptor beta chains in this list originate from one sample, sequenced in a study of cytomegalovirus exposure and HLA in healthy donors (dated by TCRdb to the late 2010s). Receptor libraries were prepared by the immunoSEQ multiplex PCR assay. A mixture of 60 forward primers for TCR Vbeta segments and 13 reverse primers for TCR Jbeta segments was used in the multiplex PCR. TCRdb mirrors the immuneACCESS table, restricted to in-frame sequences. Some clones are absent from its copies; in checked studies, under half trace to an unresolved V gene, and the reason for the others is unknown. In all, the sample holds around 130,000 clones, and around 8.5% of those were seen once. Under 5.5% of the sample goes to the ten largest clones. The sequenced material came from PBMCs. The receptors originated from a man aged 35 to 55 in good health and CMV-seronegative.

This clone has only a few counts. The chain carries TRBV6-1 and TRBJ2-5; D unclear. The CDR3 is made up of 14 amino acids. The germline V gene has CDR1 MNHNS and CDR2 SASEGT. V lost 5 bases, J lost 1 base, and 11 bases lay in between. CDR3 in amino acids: CASSLDTLQETQYF. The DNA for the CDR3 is TGTGCCAGCAGTTTAGACACCCTCCAAGAGACCCAGTACTTC.

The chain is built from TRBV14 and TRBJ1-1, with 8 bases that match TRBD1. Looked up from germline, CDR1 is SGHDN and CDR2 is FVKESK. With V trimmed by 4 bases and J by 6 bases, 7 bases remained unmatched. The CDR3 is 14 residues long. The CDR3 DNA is TGTGCCAGCAGCCCTAGAGGACAGGGAGCTGAAGCTTTCTTT. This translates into CASSPRGQGAEAFF.

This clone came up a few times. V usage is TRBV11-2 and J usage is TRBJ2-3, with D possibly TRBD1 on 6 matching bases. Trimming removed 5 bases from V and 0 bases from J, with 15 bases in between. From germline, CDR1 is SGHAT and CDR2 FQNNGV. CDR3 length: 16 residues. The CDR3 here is CASSGGPGVSTDTQYF. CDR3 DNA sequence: TGTGCCAGCAGCGGGGGCCCAGGGGTTAGCACAGATACGCAGTATTTT.

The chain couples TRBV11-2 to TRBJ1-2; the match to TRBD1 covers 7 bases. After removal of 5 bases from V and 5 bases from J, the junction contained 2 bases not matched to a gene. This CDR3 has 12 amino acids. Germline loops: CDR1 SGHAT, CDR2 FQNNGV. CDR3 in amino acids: CASSEGAYGYTF. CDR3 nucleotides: TGTGCCAGCAGCGAGGGGGCGTATGGCTACACCTTC.

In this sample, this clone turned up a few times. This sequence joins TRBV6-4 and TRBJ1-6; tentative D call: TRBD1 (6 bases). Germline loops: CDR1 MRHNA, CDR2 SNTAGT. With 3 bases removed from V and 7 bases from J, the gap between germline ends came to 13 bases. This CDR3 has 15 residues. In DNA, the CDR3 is TGTGCCAGCAGTGAGATGGAAAGGGGGAATTCACCCCTCCACTTT. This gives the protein CASSEMERGNSPLHF.

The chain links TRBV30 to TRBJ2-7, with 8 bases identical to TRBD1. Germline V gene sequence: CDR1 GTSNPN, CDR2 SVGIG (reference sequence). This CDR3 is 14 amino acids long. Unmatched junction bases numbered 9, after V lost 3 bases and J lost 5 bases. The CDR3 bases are TGTGCCTGGAGGGGGGACAGGTCCTACGACGAGCAGTACTTC. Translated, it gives CAWRGDRSYDEQYF.

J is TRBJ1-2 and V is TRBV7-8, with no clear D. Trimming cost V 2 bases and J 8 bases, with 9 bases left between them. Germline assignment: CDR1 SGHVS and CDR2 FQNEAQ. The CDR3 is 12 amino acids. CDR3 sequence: CASSLRGGGYTF. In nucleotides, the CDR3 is TGTGCCAGCAGCTTAAGAGGAGGGGGCTACACCTTC.

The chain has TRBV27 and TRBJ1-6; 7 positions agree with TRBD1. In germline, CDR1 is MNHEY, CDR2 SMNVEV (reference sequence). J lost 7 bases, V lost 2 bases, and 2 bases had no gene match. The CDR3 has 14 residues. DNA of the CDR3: TGTGCCAGCAGTTTACTCAGGGGGAATTCACCCCTCCACTTT. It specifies CASSLLRGNSPLHF.

CDR3 bases: TGTGCCAGTAGTGCAGATCAGGGAAATCAGCCCCAGCATTTT. Translation: CASSADQGNQPQHF. V is TRBV19 and J is TRBJ1-5; D may be TRBD1 (5 bases). The CDR3 covers 14 residues. Looked up from germline, CDR1 is LNHDA and CDR2 is SQIVND (reference sequence). Trimming took off 5 bases at V and 4 bases at J, with 12 bases between the two ends.

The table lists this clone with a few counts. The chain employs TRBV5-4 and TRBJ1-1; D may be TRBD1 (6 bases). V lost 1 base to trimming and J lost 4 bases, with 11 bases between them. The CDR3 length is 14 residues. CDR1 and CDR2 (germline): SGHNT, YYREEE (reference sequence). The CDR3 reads CASSLTGFGTEAFF. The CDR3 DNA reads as TGTGCCAGCAGCTTGACAGGGTTTGGCACTGAAGCTTTCTTT. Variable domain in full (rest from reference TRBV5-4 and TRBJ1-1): ETGVTQSPTHLIKTRGQQVTLRCSSQSGHNTVSWYQQALGQGPQFIFQYYREEENGRGNFPPRFSGLQFPNYSSELNVNALELDDSALYLCASSLTGFGTEAFFGQGTRLTVV.

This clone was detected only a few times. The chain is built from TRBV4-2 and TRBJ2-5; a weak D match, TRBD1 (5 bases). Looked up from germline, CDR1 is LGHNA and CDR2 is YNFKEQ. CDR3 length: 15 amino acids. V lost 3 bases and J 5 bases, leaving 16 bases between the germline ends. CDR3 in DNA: TGTGCCAGCAGCCAGCCACAGGTGGGAAGGGAGACCCAGTACTTC. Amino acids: CASSQPQVGRETQYF.